Included here is one T cell receptor (beta chain) sequence, with context. This specimen comes from a study of shared T cell receptors in the human thymus. The germline V and J ends were trimmed by 8 bases and 1 base, with 18 bases remaining between them. The germline V gene has CDR1 GTSNPN and CDR2 SVGIG (reference sequence). The CDR3 length is 15 residues. Some clones are missing from TCRdb's copy, which holds only in-frame ones; the method was immunoSEQ multiplex PCR. The data contain hundreds of thousands of clones, around 78% of them singletons. The same sample was also used in a study of human thymus T cells.

Sequenced: thymocytes. This rearrangement joins TRBV30 to TRBJ2-1, with D possibly matching TRBD1 (9 bases). The clonotype originates from a boy less than two years old with a congenital heart defect. CDR3 residues: CAGTRTGESYNEQFF. In nucleotides, the CDR3 is TGTGCCGGGACTAGGACAGGGGAATCCTACAATGAGCAGTTCTTC.